This entry lists 13 T cell receptor beta chains sequenced from one sample in a study of technical replicates of blood from several donors. Produced via immunoSEQ multiplex PCR; TCRdb's table is partial and in-frame only. This sample has 60,000 to 90,000 clones, with 95% to 96% found just once. Material for sequencing was T cells isolated from PBMCs. The receptor set was obtained from a human donor in good health.

The rearrangement links TRBV7-9 to TRBJ2-2; tentative D call: TRBD1 (6 bases). Trimming shortened V by 3 bases and J by 0 bases, and 11 bases separated the two germline ends. Germline CDR1 and CDR2: SEHNR and FQNEAQ (reference sequence). This CDR3 region has 16 residues. The CDR3 DNA is TGTGCCAGCAGCTTCTTACAGGGAGCGAACACCGGGGAGCTGTTTTTT. Its translation is CASSFLQGANTGELFF.

The chain has TRBV4-1 and TRBJ2-6, with 8 bases fitting TRBD1. The V and J ends lost 0 bases and 0 bases, in that order; junction bases with no gene match: 10. Germline CDR1 MGHRA, CDR2 YSYEKL. The CDR3 is made up of 20 amino acids. This CDR3 reads CASSQDPSGTGGSGANVLTF. In DNA form, the CDR3 reads TGCGCCAGCAGCCAAGATCCCTCCGGGACAGGCGGCTCTGGGGCCAACGTCCTGACTTTC.

The V gene is TRBV7-9, the J gene TRBJ1-3; 8 nucleotides align to TRBD1. CDR3 length: 17 amino acids. V was pared by 4 bases and J by 1 base, with 9 bases of the junction left unmatched. The germline V gene has CDR1 SEHNR and CDR2 FQNEAQ (reference sequence). The CDR3 protein is CASSSEYQGASGNTIYF. CDR3 coding DNA: TGTGCCAGCAGCTCCGAATACCAGGGGGCGTCTGGAAACACCATATATTTT.

The genes are TRBV6-1 and TRBJ2-7; 10 nucleotides align to TRBD2. V shed 0 bases, J shed 2 bases, and the junction held 4 bases outside the gene matches. The germline gives CDR1 MNHNS, CDR2 SASEGT. The length of the CDR3 is 16 residues. CDR3 DNA sequence: TGTGCCAGCAGTGAAGCACTAGCGGGGATTCCCTACGAGCAGTACTTC. Translating gives CASSEALAGIPYEQYF.

This clone is a singleton in its sample. The DNA for the CDR3 is TGTGCCAGCAGGAAACTTACGGAGGCGGACACTGAAGCTTTCTTT. This translates into CASRKLTEADTEAFF. The gene calls are TRBV6-1 and TRBJ1-1; D is uncertain. V lost 6 bases and J lost 3, with 17 bases in between. This CDR3 spans 15 amino acids. Germline values: CDR1 MNHNS, CDR2 SASEGT.

The chain links TRBV6-1 to TRBJ1-4; D gene uncertain. The germline V and J ends were trimmed by 9 bases and 2 bases, with 13 bases remaining between them. The CDR3 is 14 amino acids. Germline assignment: CDR1 MNHNS and CDR2 SASEGT. The DNA of the CDR3 is TGTGCCAGTGGATCGGAGGCGACTAATGAAAAACTGTTTTTT. This gives the protein CASGSEATNEKLFF.

The chain recombines TRBV10-3 with TRBJ2-5, with TRBD1 matching 9 bases. This CDR3 region has 14 residues. Germline-derived CDR1 and CDR2 are ENHRY and SYGVKD. Losses at the gene ends were 6 bases for V and 5 bases for J; bases not matched to a gene: 7. The CDR3 loop is CAIRGQGPLETQYF. CDR3 in DNA: TGTGCCATCAGGGGACAGGGTCCGTTGGAGACCCAGTACTTC.

V and J are TRBV5-4 and TRBJ2-5; 11 nucleotides line up with TRBD1. The CDR3 contains 15 residues. Trimming at V came to 0 bases and at J to 5 bases, leaving 3 bases not matched to a gene. In germline, CDR1 is SGHNT, CDR2 YYREEE (reference sequence). The CDR3 loop is CASSLEGQGAETQYF. CDR3 in DNA: TGTGCCAGCAGCTTGGAAGGACAGGGGGCGGAGACCCAGTACTTC.

This chain connects TRBV10-2 to TRBJ2-2, with D possibly matching TRBD2 (5 bases). Trimming stripped 6 bases from V and 6 bases from J, with 17 bases between. The CDR3 consists of 15 residues. Germline V gene lookup returns CDR1 WSHSY and CDR2 SAAADI. The CDR3 DNA sequence: TGCGCCAGCAGGTTGGGAGACCTAAGCTCCGGGGAGCTGTTTTTT. Protein sequence: CASRLGDLSSGELFF.

This chain connects TRBV11-3 to TRBJ2-7; TRBD1 might be the D (5 bases). This CDR3 contains 13 residues. The germline V gene encodes CDR1 SGHNT and CDR2 YENEEA. Trimming removed 0 bases at V and 8 bases at J, with 11 bases between. CDR3 sequence: CASSLEGATQQYF. The CDR3 bases are TGTGCCAGCAGCTTAGAAGGGGCCACTCAGCAGTACTTC.

The rearrangement links TRBV19 to TRBJ1-2, with D unclear. The length of the CDR3 is 11 residues. Germline V CDR1 and CDR2: LNHDA, SQIVND (reference sequence). Trimming took 4 bases from V and 7 from J, leaving 7 bases between them. For the CDR3, the DNA is TGTGCCAGTAGTACCCGTCGTGGCTACACCTTC. Protein sequence: CASSTRRGYTF.

The chain couples TRBV19 to TRBJ2-7, with TRBD1 matching 7 bases. The CDR3 covers 13 residues. The trim removed 6 bases at V and 2 bases at J, leaving 4 bases unmatched. CDR1 LNHDA and CDR2 SQIVND come from the germline V gene (reference sequence). CDR3: CASSLGQTYEQYF. The CDR3 DNA reads TGTGCCAGTAGCCTGGGACAGACCTACGAGCAGTACTTC.

The V and J genes are TRBV18 and TRBJ2-7; D remains unclear. The CDR3 runs 14 residues. CDR1 KGHSH and CDR2 LQKENI come from the germline V gene. V lost 3 bases and J 1 base, leaving 10 bases between the germline ends. The CDR3 sequence: CASSPRQASYEQYF. Written as DNA, the CDR3 is TGTGCCAGCTCACCTCGTCAGGCATCCTACGAGCAGTACTTC.